Listed here is a single T cell receptor (beta chain). Its antigen remains unidentified. The sample belongs to a study of shared clonotypes between healthy human individuals. The CDR3 contains 15 residues. Trimming removed 2 bases at V and 4 bases at J, with 14 bases between. Germline loops: CDR1 MDHEN, CDR2 SYDVKM. General study results and limits: Rarefaction showed sorted-subset sequencing was incomplete despite large depth.

The assay was immunoSEQ multiplex PCR, and TCRdb's table has in-frame clones only and misses some. Of over a million clones listed, about 77% are singletons. The receptor comes from a man between 18 and 29 years old in good health. The sequenced sample was memory CD4+ T cells sorted from blood. The subset was: CD45RA-negative fraction. This chain joins TRBV28 and TRBJ1-2; D is possibly TRBD1 (6 bases). In DNA, the CDR3 is TGTGCCAGCAGTTTAGGGGGGGCAGGAGTCTATGGCTACACCTTC. Amino acids: CASSLGGAGVYGYTF.